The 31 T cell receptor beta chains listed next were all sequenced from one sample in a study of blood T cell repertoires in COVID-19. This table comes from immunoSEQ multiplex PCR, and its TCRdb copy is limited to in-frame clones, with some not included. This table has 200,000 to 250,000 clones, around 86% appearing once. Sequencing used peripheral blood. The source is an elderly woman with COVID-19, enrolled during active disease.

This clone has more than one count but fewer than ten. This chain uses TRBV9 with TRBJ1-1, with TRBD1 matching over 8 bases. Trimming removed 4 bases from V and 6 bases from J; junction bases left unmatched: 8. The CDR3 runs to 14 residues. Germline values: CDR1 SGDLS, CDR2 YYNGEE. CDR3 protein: CASSRDRTSAEAFF. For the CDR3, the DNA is TGTGCCAGCAGCCGGGACAGGACTTCGGCTGAAGCTTTCTTT.

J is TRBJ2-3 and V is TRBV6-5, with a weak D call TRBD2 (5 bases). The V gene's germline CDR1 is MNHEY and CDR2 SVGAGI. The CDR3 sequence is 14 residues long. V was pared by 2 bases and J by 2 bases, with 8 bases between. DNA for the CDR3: TGTGCCAGCAGTTACGGACTCCCCACAGATACGCAGTATTTT. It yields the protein CASSYGLPTDTQYF.

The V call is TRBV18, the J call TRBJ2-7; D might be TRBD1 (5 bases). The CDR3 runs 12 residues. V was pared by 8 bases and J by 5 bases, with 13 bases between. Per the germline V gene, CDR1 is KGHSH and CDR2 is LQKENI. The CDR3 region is CASATGSDEQYF. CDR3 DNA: TGTGCCAGCGCAACAGGTTCTGACGAGCAGTACTTC.

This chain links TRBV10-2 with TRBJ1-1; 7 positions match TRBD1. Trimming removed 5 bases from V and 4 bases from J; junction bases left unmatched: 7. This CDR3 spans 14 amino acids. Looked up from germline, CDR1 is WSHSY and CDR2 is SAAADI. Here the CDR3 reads CASSRDSLGTEAFF. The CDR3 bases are TGCGCCAGCAGTCGGGACAGCCTAGGCACTGAAGCTTTCTTT.

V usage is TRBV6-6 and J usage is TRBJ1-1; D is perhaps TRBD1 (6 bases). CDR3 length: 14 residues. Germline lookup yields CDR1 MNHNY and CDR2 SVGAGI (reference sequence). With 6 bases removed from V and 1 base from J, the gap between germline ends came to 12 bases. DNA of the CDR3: TGTGCCAGCAGACCGGGACATCAGAACACTGAAGCTTTCTTT. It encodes CASRPGHQNTEAFF.

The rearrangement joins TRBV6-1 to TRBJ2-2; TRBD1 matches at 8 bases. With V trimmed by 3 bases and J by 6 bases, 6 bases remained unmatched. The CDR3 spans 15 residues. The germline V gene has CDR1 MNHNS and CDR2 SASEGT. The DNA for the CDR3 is TGTGCCAGCAGTGATACCGGGACAGGCTCCGGGGAGCTGTTTTTT. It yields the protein CASSDTGTGSGELFF.

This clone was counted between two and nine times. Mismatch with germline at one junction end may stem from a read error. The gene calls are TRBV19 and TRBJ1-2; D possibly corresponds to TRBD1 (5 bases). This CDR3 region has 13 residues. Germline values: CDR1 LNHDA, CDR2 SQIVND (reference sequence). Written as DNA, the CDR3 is TGTGCCAGTAGTAACCTAGGGACTCATCCTTGGGCCTTC. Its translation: CASSNLGTHPWAF.

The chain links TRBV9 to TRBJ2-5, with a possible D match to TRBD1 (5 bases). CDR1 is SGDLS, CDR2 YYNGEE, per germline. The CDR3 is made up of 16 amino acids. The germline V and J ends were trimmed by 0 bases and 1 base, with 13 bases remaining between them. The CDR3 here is CASSVGGRNRQETQYF. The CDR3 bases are TGTGCCAGCAGCGTAGGGGGCAGGAACCGCCAAGAGACCCAGTACTTC. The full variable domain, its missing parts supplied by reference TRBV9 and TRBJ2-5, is DSGVTQTPKHLITATGQRVTLRCSPRSGDLSVYWYQQSLDQGLQFLIQYYNGEERAKGNILERFSAQQFPDLHSELNLSSLELGDSALYFCASSVGGRNRQETQYFGPGTRLLVL.

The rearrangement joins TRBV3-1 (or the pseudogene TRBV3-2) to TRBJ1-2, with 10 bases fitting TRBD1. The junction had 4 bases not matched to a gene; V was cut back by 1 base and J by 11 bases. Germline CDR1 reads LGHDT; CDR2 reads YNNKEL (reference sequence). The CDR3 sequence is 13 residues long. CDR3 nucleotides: TGTGCCAGCAGCCAAGGACAGGGGGCAAGGTACACCTTC. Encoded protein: CASSQGQGARYTF.

CDR3 DNA: TGTGCCAGCAGCTTGTCTAGCGGCAACTACGAGCAGTACTTC. It is translated as CASSLSSGNYEQYF. The V call is TRBV11-2, the J call TRBJ2-7, with TRBD2 matching over 7 bases. Germline values: CDR1 SGHAT, CDR2 FQNNGV. There are 14 residues in the CDR3. Trimming cost V 3 bases and J 3 bases; bases outside gene matches: 5.

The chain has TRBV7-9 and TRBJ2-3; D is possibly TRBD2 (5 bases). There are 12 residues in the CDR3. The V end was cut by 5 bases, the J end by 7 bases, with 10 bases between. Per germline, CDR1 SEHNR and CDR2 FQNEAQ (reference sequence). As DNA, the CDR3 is TGTGCCAGCAGCCTAACGGGGTATACGCAGTATTTT. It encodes CASSLTGYTQYF.

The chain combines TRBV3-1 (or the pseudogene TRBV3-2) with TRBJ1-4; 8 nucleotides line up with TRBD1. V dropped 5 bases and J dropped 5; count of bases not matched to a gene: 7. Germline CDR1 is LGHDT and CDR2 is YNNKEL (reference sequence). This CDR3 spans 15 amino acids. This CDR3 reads CASSSRTGLNEKLFF. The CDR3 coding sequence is TGTGCCAGCAGCAGTCGGACAGGGCTCAATGAAAAACTGTTTTTT.

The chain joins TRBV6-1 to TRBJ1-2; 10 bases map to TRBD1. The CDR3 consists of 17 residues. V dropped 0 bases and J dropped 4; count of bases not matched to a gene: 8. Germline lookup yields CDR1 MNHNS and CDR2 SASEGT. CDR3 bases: TGTGCCAGCAGTGAAGCCCTGACAGGGGGCTTTATCTATGGCTACACCTTC. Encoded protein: CASSEALTGGFIYGYTF.

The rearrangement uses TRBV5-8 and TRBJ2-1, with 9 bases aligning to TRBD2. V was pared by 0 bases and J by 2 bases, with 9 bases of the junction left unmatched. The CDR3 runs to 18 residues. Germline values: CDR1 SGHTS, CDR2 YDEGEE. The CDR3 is CASSLATGSGSTYNEQFF. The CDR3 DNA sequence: TGTGCCAGCAGCTTGGCCACGGGTAGCGGGAGTACCTACAATGAGCAGTTCTTC.

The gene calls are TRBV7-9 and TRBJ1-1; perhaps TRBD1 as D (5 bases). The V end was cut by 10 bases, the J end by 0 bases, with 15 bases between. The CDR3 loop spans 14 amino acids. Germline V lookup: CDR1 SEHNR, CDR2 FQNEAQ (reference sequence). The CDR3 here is CATSKGQMNTEAFF. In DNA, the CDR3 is TGTGCCACTTCTAAGGGGCAGATGAACACTGAAGCTTTCTTT. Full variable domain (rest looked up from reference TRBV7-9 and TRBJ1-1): DTGVSQNPRHKITKRGQNVTFRCDPISEHNRLYWYRQTLGQGPEFLTYFQNEAQLEKSRLLSDRFSAERPKGSFSTLEIQRTEQGDSAMYLCATSKGQMNTEAFFGQGTRLTVV.

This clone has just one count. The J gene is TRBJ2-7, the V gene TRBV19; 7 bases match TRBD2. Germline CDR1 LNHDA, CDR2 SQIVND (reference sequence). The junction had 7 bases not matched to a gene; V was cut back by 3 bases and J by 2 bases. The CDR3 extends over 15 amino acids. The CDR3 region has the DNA TGTGCCAGTAGTATGGTTCTAGCGGAGGCCTACGAGCAGTACTTC. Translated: CASSMVLAEAYEQYF.

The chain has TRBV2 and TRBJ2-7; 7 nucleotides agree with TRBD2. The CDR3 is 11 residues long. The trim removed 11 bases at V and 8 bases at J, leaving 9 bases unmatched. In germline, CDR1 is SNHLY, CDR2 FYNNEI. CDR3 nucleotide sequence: TGTGCCTCCCGACTAGCCGCAAAGCAGTACTTC. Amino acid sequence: CASRLAAKQYF.

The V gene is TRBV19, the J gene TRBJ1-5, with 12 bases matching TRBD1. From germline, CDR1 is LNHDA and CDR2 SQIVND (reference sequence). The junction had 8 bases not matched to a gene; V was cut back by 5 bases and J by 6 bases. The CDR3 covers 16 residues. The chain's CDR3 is CASSVGDRGQGQPQHF. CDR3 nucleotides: TGTGCCAGTAGTGTTGGGGACAGGGGGCAGGGTCAGCCCCAGCATTTT.

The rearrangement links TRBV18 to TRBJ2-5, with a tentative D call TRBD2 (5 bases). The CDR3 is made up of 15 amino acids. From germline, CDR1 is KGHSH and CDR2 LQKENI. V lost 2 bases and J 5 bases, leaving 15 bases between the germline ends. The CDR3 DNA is TGTGCCAGCTCACCATCATTGGCGGGCGGGGAGACCCAGTACTTC. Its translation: CASSPSLAGGETQYF.

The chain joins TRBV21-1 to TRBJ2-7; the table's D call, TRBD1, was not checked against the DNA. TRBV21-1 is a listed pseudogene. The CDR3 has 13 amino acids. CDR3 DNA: TGTGCCAGCAGCAATCACAGTTTTTACGAGCAGTACTTC. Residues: CASSNHSFYEQYF.

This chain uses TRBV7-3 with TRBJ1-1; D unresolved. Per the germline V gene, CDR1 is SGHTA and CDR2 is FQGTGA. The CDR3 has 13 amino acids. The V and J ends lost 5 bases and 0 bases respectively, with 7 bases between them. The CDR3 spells CASSHGMNTEAFF. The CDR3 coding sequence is TGTGCCAGCAGCCACGGGATGAACACTGAAGCTTTCTTT.

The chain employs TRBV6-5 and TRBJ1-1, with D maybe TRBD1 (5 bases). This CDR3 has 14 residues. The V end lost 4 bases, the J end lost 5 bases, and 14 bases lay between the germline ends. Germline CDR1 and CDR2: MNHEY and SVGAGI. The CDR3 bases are TGTGCCAGCAGTTGGTCAGGGTCTCGGACTGAAGCTTTCTTT. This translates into CASSWSGSRTEAFF.

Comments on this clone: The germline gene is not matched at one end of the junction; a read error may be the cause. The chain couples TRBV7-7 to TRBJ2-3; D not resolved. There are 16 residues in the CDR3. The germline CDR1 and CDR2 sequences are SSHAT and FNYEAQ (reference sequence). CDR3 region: CASTPNLNSRTDTQYF. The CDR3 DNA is TGTGCTAGCACCCCTAACTTGAATTCGCGCACAGATACGCAGTATTTT.

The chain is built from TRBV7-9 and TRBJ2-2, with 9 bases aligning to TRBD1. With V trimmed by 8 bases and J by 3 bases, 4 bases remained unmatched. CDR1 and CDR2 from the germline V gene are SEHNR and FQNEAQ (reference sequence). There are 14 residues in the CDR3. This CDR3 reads CASARTGDTGELFF. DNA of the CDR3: TGTGCCAGCGCCAGGACAGGGGACACCGGGGAGCTGTTTTTT.

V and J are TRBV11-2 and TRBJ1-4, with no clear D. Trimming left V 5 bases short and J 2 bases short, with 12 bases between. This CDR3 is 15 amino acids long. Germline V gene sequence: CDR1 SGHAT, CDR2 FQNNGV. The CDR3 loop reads CASSPSPGTNEKLFF. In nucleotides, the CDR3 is TGTGCCAGCAGCCCCTCCCCCGGGACTAATGAAAAACTGTTTTTT.

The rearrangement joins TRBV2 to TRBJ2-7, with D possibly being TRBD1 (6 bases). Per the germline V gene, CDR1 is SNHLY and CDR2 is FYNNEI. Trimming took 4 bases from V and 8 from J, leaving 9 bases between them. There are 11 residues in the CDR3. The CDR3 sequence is CASSVTGQQYF. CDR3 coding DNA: TGTGCCAGCAGTGTAACAGGGCAGCAGTACTTC.

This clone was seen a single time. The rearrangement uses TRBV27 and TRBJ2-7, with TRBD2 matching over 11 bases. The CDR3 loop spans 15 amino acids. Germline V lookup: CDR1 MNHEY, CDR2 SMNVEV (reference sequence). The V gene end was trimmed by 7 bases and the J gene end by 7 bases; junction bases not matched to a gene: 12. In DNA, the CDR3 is TGTGCCAGCAATCGTAGCGGGAGGGCCTCGGGAGAGCAGTACTTC. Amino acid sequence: CASNRSGRASGEQYF.

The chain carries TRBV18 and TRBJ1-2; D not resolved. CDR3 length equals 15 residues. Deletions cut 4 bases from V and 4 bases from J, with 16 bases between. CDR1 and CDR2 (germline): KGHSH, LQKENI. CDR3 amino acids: CASSRASYSSYGYTF. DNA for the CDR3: TGTGCCAGCTCACGGGCCAGTTACTCCTCCTATGGCTACACCTTC.

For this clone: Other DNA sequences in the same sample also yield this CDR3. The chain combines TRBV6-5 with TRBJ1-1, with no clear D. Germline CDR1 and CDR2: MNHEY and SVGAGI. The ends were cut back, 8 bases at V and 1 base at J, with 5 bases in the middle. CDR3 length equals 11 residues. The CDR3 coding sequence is TGTGCCAGCTCGAGGAACACTGAAGCTTTCTTT. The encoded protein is CASSRNTEAFF.

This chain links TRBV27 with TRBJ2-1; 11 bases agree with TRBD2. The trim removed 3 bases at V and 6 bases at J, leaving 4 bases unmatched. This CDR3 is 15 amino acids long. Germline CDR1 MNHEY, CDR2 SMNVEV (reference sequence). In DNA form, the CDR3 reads TGTGCCAGCAGTTTGGCTAGCGGGAGGTTCAATGAGCAGTTCTTC. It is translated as CASSLASGRFNEQFF.

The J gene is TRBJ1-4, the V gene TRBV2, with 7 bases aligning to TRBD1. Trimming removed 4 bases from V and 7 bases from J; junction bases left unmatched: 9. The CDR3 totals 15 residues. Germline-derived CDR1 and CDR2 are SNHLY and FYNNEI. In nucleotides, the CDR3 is TGTGCCAGCAGTGCACAGACAGCAGGGGGTGAAAAACTGTTTTTT. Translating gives CASSAQTAGGEKLFF.